Here is one T cell receptor beta chain with its context. Its antigen is as yet unknown. These data are taken from a study of shared clonotypes between healthy human individuals. Study overall: Donor composition was two women and a few men, aged 18 to 49.

TCRdb keeps only in-frame clones here, not all; method: immunoSEQ multiplex PCR. The sample contains 1.5 million to 2.5 million clones, about 94% of which appear only once. Naive-designated CD8 cells lacked CD45RO, were positively enriched for CCR7, and omitted terminally differentiated effector memory CD45RA+ cells. Study results and caveats: Only blood was sampled, and tissue TCR repertoires likely differ from blood ones.

The material sequenced was naive CD8+ T cells sorted from blood. The TCR sequence derives from a man younger than 35 in good health.

CDR3 nucleotide sequence: TGTGCCATCAGAGGGACTAGCGCGGCCTCCACAGATACGCAGTATTTT. Translated: CAIRGTSAASTDTQYF. The chain has TRBV10-3 and TRBJ2-3; 10 bases line up with TRBD2. Losses at the gene ends were 6 bases for V and 2 bases for J; bases not matched to a gene: 8. This CDR3 has 16 amino acids. Per the germline V gene, CDR1 is ENHRY and CDR2 is SYGVKD.